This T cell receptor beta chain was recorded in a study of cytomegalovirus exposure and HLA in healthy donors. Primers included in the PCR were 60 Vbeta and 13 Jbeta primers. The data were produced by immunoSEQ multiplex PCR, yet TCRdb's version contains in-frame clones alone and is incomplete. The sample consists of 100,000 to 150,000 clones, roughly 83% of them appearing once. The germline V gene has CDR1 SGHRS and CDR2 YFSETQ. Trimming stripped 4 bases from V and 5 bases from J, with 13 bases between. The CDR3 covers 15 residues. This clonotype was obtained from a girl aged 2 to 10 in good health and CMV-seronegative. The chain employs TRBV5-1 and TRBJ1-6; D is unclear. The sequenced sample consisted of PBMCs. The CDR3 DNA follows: TGCGCCAGCAGCCTCACAGAGAAAGATAATTCACCCCTCCACTTT. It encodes CASSLTEKDNSPLHF.